The present T cell receptor beta chain was sequenced within a study of cytomegalovirus exposure and HLA in healthy donors. General study points: Researchers catalogued 160 or so TCR beta chains as cytomegalovirus-associated.

With respect to this clone: What it binds is not known.

Germline V lookup: CDR1 MRHNA, CDR2 SNTAGT. The CDR3 runs to 18 residues. V was pared by 2 bases and J by 0 bases, with 6 bases of the junction left unmatched. TCRdb's copy holds only in-frame clones and misses some; the assay was immunoSEQ multiplex PCR. Here the sample spans 100,000 to 150,000 clones, 88% being singletons. This sequence originates from a man in his thirties or forties in good health and CMV-seronegative. The sequencing sample was made of PBMCs. The chain employs TRBV6-4 and TRBJ2-2, with 10 nucleotides matching TRBD2. The CDR3 loop is CASSDGNSGRSNTGELFF. The CDR3 nucleotides read TGTGCCAGCAGTGACGGTAATAGCGGGAGGTCGAACACCGGGGAGCTGTTTTTT.